This TCR beta chain was observed in a study of T cells in Graves' hyperthyroidism and ophthalmopathy. Whole-study findings and limits: Model-based prediction identified ophthalmopathy a median roughly 5.9 months prior to its onset.

Using RNA transcripts as the source, TCR beta CDR3 regions were amplified. HTBI primers drove first-round RT-PCR of the TCR CDR3. TCRdb re-called the multiplex PCR reads with MiXCR, one entry per CDR3 protein. The repertoire has over 500,000 distinct CDR3 sequences, around 15% of them found once; the top ten carry less than 30%. Enrolled ophthalmopathy patients presented with a Clinical Activity Score of at least 3, a NOSPECS grade of at least 4, and disease duration under 3 months. The PBMCs were taken from approximately 11 ml of fresh peripheral blood. This clonotype occurred a few times. Antigen specificity is unknown. This CDR3 is 16 amino acids long. Trimming pared 1 base from V and 0 bases from J, leaving 13 bases between. Germline V gene data show CDR1 as SQVTM and CDR2 as ANQGSEA.

The receptor was derived from a woman aged 25 to 45 with Graves' ophthalmopathy. Sequenced: blood. The chain uses TRBV29-1 and TRBJ2-1, with D tentatively TRBD2 (5 bases). CDR3 bases: TGCAGCGTTGAAGGTTTGGTAGCGCGCTCCTACAATGAGCAGTTCTTC. Amino acid sequence: CSVEGLVARSYNEQFF.